What follows is one TCR beta chain and its context. Its specificity is not known. Following autologous stem cell transplantation, relapse occurred in every patient, and exposure to brentuximab vedotin varied. Complete response, partial response or progressive disease were the best responses. This entry comes from a study of PD-1 blockade in classical Hodgkin lymphoma. General study results and limits: The diversity seen at baseline in complete responders resembled that of newly diagnosed patients.

The V end lost 2 bases, the J end lost 7 bases, and 12 bases lay between the germline ends. The CDR3 totals 13 residues. Per germline, CDR1 MNHEY and CDR2 SVGAGI. Clones were read by immunoSEQ multiplex PCR, and TCRdb kept only the in-frame ones, dropping some. The data show more than 140,000 clones, around 73% seen once. This TCR derives from a human donor with classical Hodgkin lymphoma. The genes are TRBV6-5 and TRBJ2-7; weak D call: TRBD2 (5 bases). The sequenced sample was peripheral blood mononuclear cells (PBMCs), obtained before the second cycle of nivolumab. This CDR3 is CASSYAGVGEQYF. The DNA of the CDR3 is TGTGCCAGCAGTTACGCCGGGGTGGGAGAGCAGTACTTC.